The clone carrying this TCR beta chain was counted ten times or more. This sample stems from a study of T cells in Graves' hyperthyroidism and ophthalmopathy. Diagnosis rested on symptoms, serum thyroxine and TRAb, thyroid ultrasound, and orbital computed tomography. Amplified TCR beta CDR3 regions came from RNA transcripts. When the TCR CDR3 underwent first-round RT-PCR, the HTBI primer set was used. Each CDR3 protein is one row after TCRdb ran MiXCR on the multiplex PCR reads. The data show about 600,000 distinct CDR3 sequences, roughly a sixth seen once. CDR1 is MNHNS and CDR2 is SASEGT in the germline V gene. The CDR3 spans 14 residues. Trimming took 0 bases from V and 4 from J, leaving 9 bases between them.

The sequence came from a woman aged 40 to 50 with Graves' ophthalmopathy. The V and J genes are TRBV6-1 and TRBJ2-5, with D tentatively TRBD1 (6 bases). Sequencing used blood. This chain's CDR3 is CASSEARGLETQYF. DNA of the CDR3: TGTGCCAGCAGTGAAGCGAGGGGGTTAGAGACCCAGTACTTC.